What follows are 19 T cell receptor beta chains derived from one specimen sequenced in a study of cytotoxic CD8 clonotypes in ibrutinib-treated CLL. Repertoires were generated with immunoSEQ multiplex PCR, while TCRdb's copy carries only in-frame clones and drops some. The sample has 110,000 or so clones, 45% to 65% seen once; the top ten hold under 45%. This sample comprised PBMCs, obtained after 24 months of ibrutinib treatment. Receptors were obtained from a human donor with chronic lymphocytic leukemia.

This chain's CDR3 is CASSPSSSYNEQFF. The DNA of the CDR3 is TGTGCCAGCAGTCCAAGCAGCTCCTACAATGAGCAGTTCTTC. V and J are TRBV25-1 and TRBJ2-1; no firm D call. The CDR3 length is 14 residues. V dropped 5 bases and J dropped 0 bases, with 8 bases sitting between them. Per the germline V gene, CDR1 is MGHDK and CDR2 is SYGVNS.

J is TRBJ1-1 and V is TRBV4-1; tentative D call: TRBD1 (5 bases). Germline CDR1 MGHRA, CDR2 YSYEKL. V lost 1 base and J lost 4, with 10 bases in between. CDR3 length: 14 residues. Here the CDR3 DNA reads TGCGCCAGCAGCCAAGTACCGGGGGGCACTGAAGCTTTCTTT. The encoded protein is CASSQVPGGTEAFF.

The genes are TRBV21-1 and TRBJ1-5. TRBV21-1 is listed as a pseudogene. The CDR3 is made up of 14 amino acids. CDR3 sequence: CASSKDLSNQPQHF. The CDR3 nucleotides read TGTGCCAGCAGCAAAGACCTTAGCAATCAGCCCCAGCATTTT.

V usage is TRBV7-2 and J usage is TRBJ2-5, with D perhaps given as TRBD1 or TRBD2 (6 bases each). Germline loops: CDR1 SGHTA, CDR2 FQGNSA. The CDR3 consists of 13 residues. V was trimmed by 7 bases and J by 5 bases, leaving 14 bases between them. CDR3 in DNA: TGTGCCAGCACCCCCTCCGGGGGCGAGACCCAGTACTTC. Translation: CASTPSGGETQYF.

The chain is built from TRBV9 and TRBJ2-2, with 8 bases matching TRBD1. V lost 4 bases to trimming and J lost 6 bases; unmatched junction nucleotides: 5. CDR1 SGDLS and CDR2 YYNGEE come from the germline V gene. This CDR3 is 14 amino acids long. CDR3: CASSPAGGPGELFF. CDR3 DNA: TGTGCCAGCAGCCCCGCAGGGGGCCCCGGGGAGCTGTTTTTT.

The V and J genes are TRBV15 and TRBJ2-7; D unresolved. Between the trimmed V and J ends, which lost 5 bases and 4 bases, there was a span of 6 bases. Germline assignment: CDR1 LNHNV and CDR2 YYDKDF (reference sequence). CDR3 size: 11 residues. CDR3 sequence (DNA): TGTGCCACCAGCGACACATACGAGCAGTACTTC. It codes for CATSDTYEQYF.

The rearrangement joins TRBV7-9 to TRBJ2-4, with D perhaps TRBD1 (6 bases). Germline CDR1 and CDR2: SEHNR and FQNEAQ (reference sequence). CDR3 length equals 16 residues. Deletions cut 5 bases from V and 0 bases from J, with 14 bases between. The CDR3 bases are TGTGCCAGCAGCCTAGGGGGAGACTTAGCCAAAAACATTCAGTACTTC. This encodes CASSLGGDLAKNIQYF.

There are a few counts of this clone. This chain joins TRBV18 and TRBJ1-4; 10 bases agree with TRBD1. Germline V gene sequence: CDR1 KGHSH, CDR2 LQKENI. V dropped 2 bases and J dropped 8; count of bases not matched to a gene: 5. CDR3 size: 15 residues. The CDR3 is CASSPGETGGEKLFF. CDR3 nucleotide sequence: TGTGCCAGCTCACCAGGAGAGACAGGGGGCGAAAAACTGTTTTTT.

This clone appeared once. The chain uses TRBV7-3 and TRBJ2-1; maybe TRBD2 (6 bases). CDR3 length: 15 amino acids. Trimming left V 2 bases short and J 6 bases short, with 14 bases between. Germline loops: CDR1 SGHTA, CDR2 FQGTGA. The CDR3 DNA reads as TGTGCCAGCAGCTTACGGGGGACTGACGTCAATGAGCAGTTCTTC. This codes for CASSLRGTDVNEQFF.

The chain employs TRBV7-6 and TRBJ2-7; the D is unclear. Germline loops: CDR1 SGHVS, CDR2 FNYEAQ. The V and J ends lost 4 bases and 5 bases respectively, with 9 bases between them. The CDR3 has 12 residues. The CDR3 protein is CASSSKGNEQYF. In DNA form, the CDR3 reads TGTGCCAGCAGCTCGAAAGGGAACGAGCAGTACTTC.

J is TRBJ2-1 and V is TRBV7-8; 8 bases are a match to TRBD2. The germline V gene has CDR1 SGHVS and CDR2 FQNEAQ. V lost 5 bases, J lost 9 bases, and 9 bases stayed unmatched. This CDR3 has 14 amino acids. The CDR3: CASSPREGNSEQFF. The CDR3, as DNA: TGTGCCAGCAGCCCCCGGGAGGGTAACAGTGAGCAGTTCTTC.

This chain connects TRBV28 to TRBJ1-2; D might be TRBD1 (5 bases). With 4 bases removed from V and 8 bases from J, the gap between germline ends came to 17 bases. Germline CDR1 MDHEN, CDR2 SYDVKM. CDR3 length: 14 residues. The CDR3: CASSSGTRAGGYTF. In nucleotides, the CDR3 is TGTGCCAGCAGTTCCGGGACCCGCGCGGGAGGCTACACCTTC.

V gene TRBV6-1 combines with J gene TRBJ2-7, with 12 nucleotides matching TRBD2. This CDR3 region has 16 residues. The germline V gene has CDR1 MNHNS and CDR2 SASEGT. Trimming cost V 4 bases and J 5 bases; bases outside gene matches: 9. DNA for the CDR3: TGTGCCAGCAGTGGGGGTAAGACTAGCGGGGGCCACGAGCAGTACTTC. Translation gives CASSGGKTSGGHEQYF.

The chain is built from TRBV4-1 and TRBJ2-1; weak D call: TRBD2 (5 bases). The germline V gene encodes CDR1 MGHRA and CDR2 YSYEKL. Trimming pared 4 bases from V and 4 bases from J, leaving 17 bases between. The CDR3 spans 16 residues. The CDR3 DNA follows: TGCGCCAGCAGCCCGCCTGGGAGAAGGGCTTACAATGAGCAGTTCTTC. It yields the protein CASSPPGRRAYNEQFF.

This clone was seen only a few times. This rearrangement joins TRBV5-4 to TRBJ2-7; 8 bases are a match to TRBD1. CDR1 is SGHNT and CDR2 is YYREEE in the germline V gene (reference sequence). This CDR3 is 14 amino acids long. Germline trimming cut 3 bases from V and 0 bases from J; bases unmatched to any gene: 2. The CDR3 sequence is CASSWDRSSYEQYF. DNA of the CDR3: TGTGCCAGCAGCTGGGACAGGAGCTCCTACGAGCAGTACTTC.

The chain links TRBV5-1 to TRBJ2-5; D is ambiguous. Per the germline V gene, CDR1 is SGHRS and CDR2 is YFSETQ. CDR3 length: 14 amino acids. V was clipped by 3 bases and J by 5 bases, with 14 bases between them. The DNA for the CDR3 is TGCGCCAGCAGCTCACAACAGCTTTGGGAGACCCAGTACTTC. This translates into CASSSQQLWETQYF.

V and J are TRBV27 and TRBJ2-2; TRBD2 matches 11 bases. Germline trimming cut 0 bases from V and 0 bases from J; bases unmatched to any gene: 6. Germline V gene data show CDR1 as MNHEY and CDR2 as SMNVEV (reference sequence). This CDR3 has 19 amino acids. The CDR3 reads CASSLSPSGGNTNTGELFF. Written as DNA, the CDR3 is TGTGCCAGCAGTTTATCACCTAGCGGGGGGAATACGAACACCGGGGAGCTGTTTTTT.

This chain connects TRBV9 to TRBJ1-1; D may be TRBD1 (5 bases). The CDR3 is 14 residues long. From germline, CDR1 is SGDLS and CDR2 YYNGEE. V was shortened by 0 bases and J by 1 base, with 7 bases between the two germline ends. The CDR3 nucleotides read TGTGCCAGCAGCGTAGTGGGACCGAACACTGAAGCTTTCTTT. Translation: CASSVVGPNTEAFF.

The chain uses TRBV6-5 and TRBJ1-4; D perhaps matches TRBD1 (5 bases). V shed 0 bases and J shed 8 bases, with 10 bases lying between them. Per the germline V gene, CDR1 is MNHEY and CDR2 is SVGAGI. CDR3 length: 14 residues. The DNA for the CDR3 is TGTGCCAGCAGTTACTCGATAGGGGCCGAAAAACTGTTTTTT. This encodes CASSYSIGAEKLFF.